The present T cell receptor beta chain was sequenced within a study of cytomegalovirus exposure and HLA in healthy donors. The V and J ends lost 2 bases and 2 bases respectively, with 8 bases between them. The germline V gene has CDR1 MDHEN and CDR2 SYDVKM. The CDR3 loop spans 14 amino acids. Though nominally healthy at sampling, donors likely had unrecorded immune exposures. PCR used 60 Vbeta primers and 13 Jbeta primers. Libraries were prepared by immunoSEQ multiplex PCR; TCRdb keeps only in-frame clonotypes and omits some of them. The sample holds roughly 96,000 clones, about 70% seen once. Sequencing was performed on PBMCs. The TCR was taken from a woman aged 65 to 85 in good health and CMV-seropositive. This chain uses TRBV28 with TRBJ2-3; possibly TRBD1 for D (6 bases). DNA for the CDR3: TGTGCCAGCAGTTTAGAGGGACACACAGATACGCAGTATTTT. This sequence encodes CASSLEGHTDTQYF.